In its sample, the clone carrying this T cell receptor beta chain was seen many times. No antigen is known for it. Amplified material comprised TCR beta CDR3 regions derived from RNA transcripts. RT-PCR was first run with HTBI primers, then multiplex PCR in a second round. A single record per CDR3 protein comes from TCRdb applying MiXCR to the multiplex PCR reads. There are some 750,000 distinct CDR3 sequences in the sample; approximately 40% occur only once, and approximately 43% lies in the top ten. The source of the sample is a study of Graves' ophthalmopathy and Graves' hyperthyroidism. Study observations and caveats: Blood also contained most of the expanded thyroid clonotypes above 0.001 frequency.

The CDR3 extends over 15 amino acids. Germline CDR1 SEHNR, CDR2 FQNEAQ (reference sequence). J lost 8 bases, V lost 5 bases, and 6 bases had no gene match. Diagnosis was based on clinical symptoms, serum thyroxine, TRAb, thyroid ultrasound and orbital computed tomography. This clonotype originated in an adult man with Graves' ophthalmopathy. The chain links TRBV7-9 to TRBJ1-6, with TRBD1 identical over 10 bases. Sequenced: peripheral blood. The chain's CDR3 is CASSGDRGDDSPLHF. The CDR3 DNA follows: TGTGCCAGCAGCGGGGACAGGGGTGATGATTCACCCCTCCACTTT.